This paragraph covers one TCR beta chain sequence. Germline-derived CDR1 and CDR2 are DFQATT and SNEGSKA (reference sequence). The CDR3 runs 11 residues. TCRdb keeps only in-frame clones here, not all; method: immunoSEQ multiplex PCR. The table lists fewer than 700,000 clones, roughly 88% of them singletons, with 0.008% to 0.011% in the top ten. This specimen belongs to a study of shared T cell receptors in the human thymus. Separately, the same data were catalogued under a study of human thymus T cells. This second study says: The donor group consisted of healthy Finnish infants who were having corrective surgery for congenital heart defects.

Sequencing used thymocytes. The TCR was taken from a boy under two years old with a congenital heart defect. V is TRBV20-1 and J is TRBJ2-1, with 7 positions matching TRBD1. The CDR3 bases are TGCAGGCCCACAGGGGTGGTTGAGCAGTTCTTC. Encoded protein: CRPTGVVEQFF.